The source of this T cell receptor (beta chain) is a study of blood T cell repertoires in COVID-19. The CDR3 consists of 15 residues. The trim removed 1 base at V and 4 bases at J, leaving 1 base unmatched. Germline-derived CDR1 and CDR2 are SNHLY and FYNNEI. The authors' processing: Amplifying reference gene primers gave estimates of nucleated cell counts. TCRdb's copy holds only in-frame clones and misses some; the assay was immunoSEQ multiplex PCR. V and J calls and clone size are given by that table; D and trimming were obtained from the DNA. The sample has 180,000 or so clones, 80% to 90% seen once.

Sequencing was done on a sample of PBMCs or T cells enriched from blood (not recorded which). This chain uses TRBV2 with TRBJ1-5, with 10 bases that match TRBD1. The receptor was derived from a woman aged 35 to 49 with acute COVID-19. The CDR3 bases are TGTGCCAGCAGTGAAGTGGGACAGGGGAATCAGCCCCAGCATTTT. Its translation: CASSEVGQGNQPQHF.